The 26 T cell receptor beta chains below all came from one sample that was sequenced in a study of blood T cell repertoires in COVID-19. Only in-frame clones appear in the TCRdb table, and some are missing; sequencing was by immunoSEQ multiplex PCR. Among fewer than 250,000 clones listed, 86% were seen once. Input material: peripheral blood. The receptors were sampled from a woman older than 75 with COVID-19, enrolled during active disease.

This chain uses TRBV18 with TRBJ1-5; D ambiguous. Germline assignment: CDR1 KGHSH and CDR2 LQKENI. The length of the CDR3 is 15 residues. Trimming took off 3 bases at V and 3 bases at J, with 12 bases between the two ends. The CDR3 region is CASSPGTALNQPQHF. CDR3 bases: TGTGCCAGCTCACCTGGAACAGCCCTCAATCAGCCCCAGCATTTT.

Written as DNA, the CDR3 is TGTGCCAGCAGTTTAAGAGGGTACACTGAAGCTTTCTTT. Translation: CASSLRGYTEAFF. The chain carries TRBV12-3 or TRBV12-4 and TRBJ1-1; D gene uncertain. CDR3 length: 13 residues. V lost 2 bases, J lost 3 bases, and 7 bases lay in between.

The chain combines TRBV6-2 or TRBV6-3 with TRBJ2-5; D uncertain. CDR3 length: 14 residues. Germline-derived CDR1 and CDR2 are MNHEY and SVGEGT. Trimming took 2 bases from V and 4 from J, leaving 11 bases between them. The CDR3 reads CASSYPPTVETQYF. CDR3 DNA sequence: TGTGCCAGCAGTTACCCCCCAACGGTAGAGACCCAGTACTTC.

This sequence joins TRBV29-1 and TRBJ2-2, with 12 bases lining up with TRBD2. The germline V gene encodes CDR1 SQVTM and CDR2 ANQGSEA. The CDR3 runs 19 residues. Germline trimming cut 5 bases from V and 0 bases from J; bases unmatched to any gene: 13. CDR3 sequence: CSVLPGLAGSFANTGELFF. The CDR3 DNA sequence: TGCAGCGTTCTACCGGGACTAGCGGGTTCCTTCGCGAACACCGGGGAGCTGTTTTTT.

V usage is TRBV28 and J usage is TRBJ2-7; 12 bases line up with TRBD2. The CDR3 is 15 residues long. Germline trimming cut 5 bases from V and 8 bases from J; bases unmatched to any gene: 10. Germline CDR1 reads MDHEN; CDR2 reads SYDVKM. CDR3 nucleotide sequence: TGTGCCAGCAGTCCTTCTAGCGGGGGGGCCTCTAAGCAGTACTTC. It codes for CASSPSSGGASKQYF.

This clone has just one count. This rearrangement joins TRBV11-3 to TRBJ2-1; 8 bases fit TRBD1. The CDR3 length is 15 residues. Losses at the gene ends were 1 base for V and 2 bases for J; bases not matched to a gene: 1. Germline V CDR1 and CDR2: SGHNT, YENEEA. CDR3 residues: CASSLGQGTYNEQFF. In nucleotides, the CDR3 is TGTGCCAGCAGCTTAGGACAGGGGACCTACAATGAGCAGTTCTTC.

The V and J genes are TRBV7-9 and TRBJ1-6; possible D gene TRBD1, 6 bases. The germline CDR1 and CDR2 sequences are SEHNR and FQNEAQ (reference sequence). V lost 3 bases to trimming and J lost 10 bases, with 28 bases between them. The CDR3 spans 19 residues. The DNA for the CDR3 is TGTGCCAGCAGCTTTCCGGGGGGCGTGAATAGCTTAGAGGAATCACCCCTCCACTTT. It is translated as CASSFPGGVNSLEESPLHF.

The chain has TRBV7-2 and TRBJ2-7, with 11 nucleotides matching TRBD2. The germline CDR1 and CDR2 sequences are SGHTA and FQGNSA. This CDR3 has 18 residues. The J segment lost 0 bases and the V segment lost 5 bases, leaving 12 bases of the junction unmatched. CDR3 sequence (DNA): TGTGCCAGCAGCCCCGGACTAGCGGGTAGTTTACTCTCCTACGAGCAGTACGTC. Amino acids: CASSPGLAGSLLSYEQYV.

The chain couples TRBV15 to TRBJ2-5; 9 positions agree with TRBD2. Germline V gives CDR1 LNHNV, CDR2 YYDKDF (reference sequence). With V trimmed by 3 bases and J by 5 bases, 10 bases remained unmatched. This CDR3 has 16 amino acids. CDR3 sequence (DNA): TGTGCCACCAGCAGGAAGGGGCGGGGGGGCTCGGAGACCCAGTACTTC. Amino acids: CATSRKGRGGSETQYF.

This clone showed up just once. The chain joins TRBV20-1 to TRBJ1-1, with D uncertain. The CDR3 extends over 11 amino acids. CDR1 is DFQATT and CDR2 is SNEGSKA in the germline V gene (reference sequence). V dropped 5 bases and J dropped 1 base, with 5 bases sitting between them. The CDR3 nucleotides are TGCAGTGCTGCGCCGAACACTGAAGCTTTCTTT. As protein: CSAAPNTEAFF.

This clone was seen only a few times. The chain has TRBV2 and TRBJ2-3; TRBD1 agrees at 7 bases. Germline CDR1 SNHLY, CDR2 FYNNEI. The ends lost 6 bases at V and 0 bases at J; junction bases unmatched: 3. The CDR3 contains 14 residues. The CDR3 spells CASSKGQSTDTQYF. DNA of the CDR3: TGTGCCAGCAGCAAGGGACAGAGCACAGATACGCAGTATTTT.

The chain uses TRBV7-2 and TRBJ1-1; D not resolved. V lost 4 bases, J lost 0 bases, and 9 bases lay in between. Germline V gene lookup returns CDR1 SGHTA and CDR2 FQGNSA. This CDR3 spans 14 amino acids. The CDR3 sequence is CASSSQALNTEAFF. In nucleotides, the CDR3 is TGTGCCAGCAGCTCGCAGGCTCTGAACACTGAAGCTTTCTTT.

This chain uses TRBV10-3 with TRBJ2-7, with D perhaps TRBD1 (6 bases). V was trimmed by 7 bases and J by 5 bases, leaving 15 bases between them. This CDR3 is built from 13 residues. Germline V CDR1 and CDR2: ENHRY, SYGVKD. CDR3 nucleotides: TGTGCCATCACATCACAGGGTTGGGACGAGCAGTACTTC. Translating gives CAITSQGWDEQYF.

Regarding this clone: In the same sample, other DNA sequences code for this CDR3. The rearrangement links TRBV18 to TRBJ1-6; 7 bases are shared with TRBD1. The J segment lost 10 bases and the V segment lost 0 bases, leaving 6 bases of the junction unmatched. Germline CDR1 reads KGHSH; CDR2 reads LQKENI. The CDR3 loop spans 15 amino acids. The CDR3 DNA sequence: TGTGCCAGCTCACCACCTGGGACAGTAGGGTCACCCCTCCACTTT. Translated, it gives CASSPPGTVGSPLHF.

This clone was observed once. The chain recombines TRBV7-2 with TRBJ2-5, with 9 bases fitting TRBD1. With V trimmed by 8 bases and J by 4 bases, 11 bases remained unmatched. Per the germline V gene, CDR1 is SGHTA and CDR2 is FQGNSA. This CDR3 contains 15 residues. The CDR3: CASGLGQGSGETQYF. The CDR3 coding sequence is TGTGCCAGCGGCCTGGGACAGGGAAGTGGAGAGACCCAGTACTTC. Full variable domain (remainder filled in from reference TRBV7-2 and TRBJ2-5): GAGVSQSPSNKVTEKGKDVELRCDPISGHTALYWYRQSLGQGLEFLIYFQGNSAPDKSGLPSDRFSAERTGGSVSTLTIQRTQQEDSAVYLCASGLGQGSGETQYFGPGTRLLVL.

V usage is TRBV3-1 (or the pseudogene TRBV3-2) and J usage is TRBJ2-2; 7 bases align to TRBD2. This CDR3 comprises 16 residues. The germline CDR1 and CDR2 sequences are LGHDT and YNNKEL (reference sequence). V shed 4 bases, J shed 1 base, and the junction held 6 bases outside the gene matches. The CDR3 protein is CASSPSGLLNTGELFF. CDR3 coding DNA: TGTGCCAGCAGCCCCTCGGGACTACTGAACACCGGGGAGCTGTTTTTT.

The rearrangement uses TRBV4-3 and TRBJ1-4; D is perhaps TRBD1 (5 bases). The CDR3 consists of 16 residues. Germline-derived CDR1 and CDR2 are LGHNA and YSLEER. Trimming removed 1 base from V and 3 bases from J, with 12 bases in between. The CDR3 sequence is CASSQVWGESNEKLFF. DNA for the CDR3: TGCGCCAGCAGCCAAGTATGGGGGGAATCTAATGAAAAACTGTTTTTT.

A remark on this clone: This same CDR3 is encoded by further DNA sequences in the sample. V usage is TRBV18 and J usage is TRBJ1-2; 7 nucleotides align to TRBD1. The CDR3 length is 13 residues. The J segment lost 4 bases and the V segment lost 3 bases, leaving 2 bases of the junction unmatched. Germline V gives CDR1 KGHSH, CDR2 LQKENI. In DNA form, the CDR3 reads TGTGCCAGCTCACCCGACAGGGTCTATGGCTACACCTTC. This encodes CASSPDRVYGYTF.

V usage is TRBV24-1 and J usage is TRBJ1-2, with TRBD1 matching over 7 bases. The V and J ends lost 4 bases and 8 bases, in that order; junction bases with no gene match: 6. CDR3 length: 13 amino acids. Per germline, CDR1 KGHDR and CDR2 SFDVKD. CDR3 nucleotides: TGTGCCACCAGTGAACGGACAGGCGTGGGCTACACCTTC. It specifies CATSERTGVGYTF.

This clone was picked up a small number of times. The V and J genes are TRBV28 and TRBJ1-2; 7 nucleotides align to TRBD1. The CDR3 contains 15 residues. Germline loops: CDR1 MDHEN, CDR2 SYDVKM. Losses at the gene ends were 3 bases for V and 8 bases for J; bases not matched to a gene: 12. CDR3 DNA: TGTGCCAGCAGTTTCCCTCGACAGGGAGGAAGAGGCTACACCTTC. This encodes CASSFPRQGGRGYTF.

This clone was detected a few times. The CDR3 sequence is CASSAAGQGIQGGYTF. The DNA of the CDR3 is TGTGCCAGCTCAGCTGCGGGACAGGGTATTCAAGGGGGCTACACCTTC. The J gene is TRBJ1-2, the V gene TRBV18; 9 bases align to TRBD1. Trimming removed 5 bases from V and 8 bases from J; junction bases left unmatched: 15. Germline V gene data show CDR1 as KGHSH and CDR2 as LQKENI. This CDR3 has 16 residues. The full variable domain, with the rest looked up from reference TRBV18 and TRBJ1-2, is NAGVMQNPRHLVRRRGQEARLRCSPMKGHSHVYWYRQLPEEGLKFMVYLQKENIIDESGMPKERFSAEFPKEGPSILRIQQVVRGDSAAYFCASSAAGQGIQGGYTFGSGTRLTVV.

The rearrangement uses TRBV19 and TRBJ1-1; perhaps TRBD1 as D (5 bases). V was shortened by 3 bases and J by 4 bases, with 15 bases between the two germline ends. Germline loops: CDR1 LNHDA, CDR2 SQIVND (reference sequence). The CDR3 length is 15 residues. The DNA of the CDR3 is TGTGCCAGTAGTATCTTTGGGGGGTTCGGCACTGAAGCTTTCTTT. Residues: CASSIFGGFGTEAFF.

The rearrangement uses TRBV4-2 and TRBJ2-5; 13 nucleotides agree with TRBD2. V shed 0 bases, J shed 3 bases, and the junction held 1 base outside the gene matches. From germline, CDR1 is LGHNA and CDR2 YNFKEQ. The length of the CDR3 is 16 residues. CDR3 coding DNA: TGTGCCAGCAGCCAAGATGGGACTAGCGGGGAAGAGACCCAGTACTTC. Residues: CASSQDGTSGEETQYF.

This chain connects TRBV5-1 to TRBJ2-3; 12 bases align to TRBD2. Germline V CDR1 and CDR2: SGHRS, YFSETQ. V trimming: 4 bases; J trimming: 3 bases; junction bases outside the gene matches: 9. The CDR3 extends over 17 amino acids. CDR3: CASSVPSGGGATDTQYF. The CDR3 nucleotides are TGCGCCAGCAGCGTCCCTAGCGGGGGGGGCGCTACAGATACGCAGTATTTT.

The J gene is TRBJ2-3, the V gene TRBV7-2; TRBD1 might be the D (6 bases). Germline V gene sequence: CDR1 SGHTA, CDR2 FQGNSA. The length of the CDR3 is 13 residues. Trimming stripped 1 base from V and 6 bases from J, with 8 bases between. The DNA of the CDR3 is TGTGCCAGCAGCTTAGACAGGGAGGATACGCAGTATTTT. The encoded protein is CASSLDREDTQYF.

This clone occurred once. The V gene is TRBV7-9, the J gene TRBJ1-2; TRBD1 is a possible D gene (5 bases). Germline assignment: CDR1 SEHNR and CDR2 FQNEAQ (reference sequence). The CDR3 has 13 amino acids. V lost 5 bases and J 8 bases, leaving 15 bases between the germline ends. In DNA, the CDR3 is TGTGCCAGCAGCGAGACAGTTAAGGAGGGCTACACCTTC. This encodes CASSETVKEGYTF.